This T cell receptor beta chain was captured by sequencing in a study of radiation and T cells in renal cell carcinoma. Findings of the study overall: In blood, top tumor clones expanded by 2 weeks, shrinking by 4.

Time point in this sample: baseline pretreatment blood. Treatment meaning: 15 Gy SBRT to primary tumor, nephrectomy 4 weeks later. Radiation-treated patients gave blood at baseline, week 2 and week 4. The tumor was a clear cell renal cell carcinoma. CDR3 length: 13 amino acids. Deletions cut 5 bases from V and 3 bases from J, with 10 bases between. CDR1 is KGHSH, CDR2 LQKENI, per germline. The data were produced by immunoSEQ multiplex PCR, yet TCRdb's version contains in-frame clones alone and is incomplete. The data show under 55,000 clones, with roughly 83% seen just once and around 29% held by the top ten. This clone was picked up one time. Its specificity is not known.

This clonotype was sampled from a woman in her 70s with renal cell carcinoma. Sequencing used blood, obtained from a patient whose treatment included radiotherapy and nephrectomy. The chain links TRBV18 to TRBJ1-2, with D maybe TRBD1 (5 bases). CDR3 region: CASSSGGDYGYTF. The CDR3 DNA reads TGTGCCAGCTCATCGGGAGGGGACTATGGCTACACCTTC.